This TCR beta chain was recovered during a study of naive and memory T cell subsets. This clonotype was observed a handful of times. What it recognizes is unknown. The V and J ends lost 3 bases and 0 bases, in that order; junction bases with no gene match: 5. Looked up from germline, CDR1 is SGHRS and CDR2 is YFSETQ. This CDR3 spans 15 amino acids. Overall study results and limits: Clonotypes are single alpha or beta chains, not paired receptors. Especially in CD8 cells, naive repertoires contained a few larger clonotypes, possibly CD45RA-re-expressing memory cells.

An equimolar mix of two oligonucleotides served as the beta constant-region primer for TRBC1 and TRBC2. Nested alpha and beta constant-region primers with the SP2 primer drove four PCR rounds on ligated cDNA. The cDNA 3' end received a ligated single-stranded oligonucleotide carrying the SP2 primer and a 12-nucleotide UMI. In TCRdb, the UMI-ligation and nested PCR reads were re-called with MiXCR into one record per CDR3 protein. The sample includes 99,000 or so distinct CDR3 sequences, about 14% of them seen just once. Cells stained for CD3, CD4, CD8, CD45RA and CD27 were sorted into four subsets. Sequencing input: naive CD8+ T cells from blood. The rearrangement links TRBV5-1 to TRBJ1-1; 7 positions match TRBD1. The receptor comes from a human donor in good health. As DNA, the CDR3 is TGCGCCAGCAGCTCACAGGGGCTCATGAACACTGAAGCTTTCTTT. Translation gives CASSSQGLMNTEAFF.